This TCR beta chain appears in the sequencing data of a study of blood T cell repertoires in COVID-19. Overall study: Researchers got acute and convalescent COVID-19 samples from the United States, Italy and Spain. T cells, B-cell-depleted T cells, or PBMCs supplied cDNA or gDNA.

In germline, CDR1 is MNHNY, CDR2 SVGAGI (reference sequence). This CDR3 spans 13 amino acids. V lost 6 bases to trimming and J lost 9 bases, with 15 bases between them. Original processing notes: Nucleated cell number was recorded as an estimate derived from reference gene primer amplification. Assay: immunoSEQ multiplex PCR; the TCRdb copy retains only in-frame clones and omits some. V and J calls and clone size are copied from that table; D and trimming were computed from the DNA. The data contain some 120,000 clones, approximately 86% of them seen just once; the ten biggest clones take up 0.88%. Material: peripheral blood. The chain links TRBV6-6 to TRBJ2-1, with D perhaps TRBD1 (7 bases). The TCR originated in a woman in her fifties or sixties with active or convalescent COVID-19. The chain's CDR3 is CASRPYRGGEQFF. The DNA for the CDR3 is TGTGCCAGCAGGCCTTACAGGGGAGGTGAGCAGTTCTTC.